The T cell receptor beta chain under discussion was sequenced for a study of spatial heterogeneity in lung cancer. Regarding time point: sample taken at primary tumor resection. Germline V gene data show CDR1 as MGHRA and CDR2 as YSYEKL. The CDR3 runs to 13 residues. The V and J ends lost 6 bases and 5 bases, in that order; junction bases with no gene match: 0. TCRdb redid the calling of the 5' RACE reads with MiXCR, one entry per CDR3 protein. The table records some 37,000 distinct CDR3 sequences, less than 9% of them present only once. Sequenced material: PBMCs, taken at surgery. This sequence originates from a female donor with early-stage non-small cell lung cancer. The gene calls are TRBV4-1 and TRBJ2-3, with TRBD2 identical over 12 bases. The CDR3 loop reads CASRTSGGDTQYF. CDR3 nucleotide sequence: TGCGCCAGCAGGACTAGCGGGGGAGATACGCAGTATTTT.